This entry lists 12 T cell receptor beta chains sequenced from one sample in a study of cytomegalovirus exposure and HLA in healthy donors. Both 60 Vbeta primers and 13 Jbeta primers went into the PCR. Assay used: immunoSEQ multiplex PCR; TCRdb lists only in-frame clones, some missing. Found here are roughly 200,000 clones, over 65% of them singletons; the top ten hold less than 3.5%. The sample taken for sequencing was PBMCs. The receptor source for this set is a woman aged 25-40 years in good health and CMV-seronegative.

This sequence joins TRBV10-2 and TRBJ1-6; 9 bases fit TRBD1. This CDR3 has 16 residues. V trimming: 0 bases; J trimming: 9 bases; junction bases outside the gene matches: 6. Germline CDR1 and CDR2: WSHSY and SAAADI. CDR3 residues: CASSESRTGERSPLHF. CDR3 DNA: TGCGCCAGCAGTGAGTCAAGGACAGGGGAACGTTCACCCCTCCACTTT.

This chain uses TRBV2 with TRBJ1-2; D is perhaps TRBD1 (6 bases). The germline V and J ends were trimmed by 7 bases and 7 bases, with 25 bases remaining between them. The CDR3 spans 16 residues. From germline, CDR1 is SNHLY and CDR2 FYNNEI. The CDR3 DNA reads TGTGCCAGCACCCAAAGGCTACAGGGTGGTGAAGGTGGCTACACCTTC. Translated: CASTQRLQGGEGGYTF.

The rearrangement joins TRBV7-2 to TRBJ2-1, with 9 bases aligning to TRBD2. The CDR3 runs 15 residues. CDR1 is SGHTA and CDR2 is FQGNSA in the germline V gene. Unmatched junction bases numbered 4, after V lost 4 bases and J lost 3 bases. In DNA form, the CDR3 reads TGTGCCAGCAGCTCGACTAGCGGACACTACAATGAGCAGTTCTTC. As protein: CASSSTSGHYNEQFF.

This clone was found a few times. This chain links TRBV4-1 with TRBJ1-4; D is possibly TRBD1 (6 bases). The V and J ends lost 0 bases and 3 bases respectively, with 17 bases between them. This CDR3 has 18 amino acids. Germline CDR1 reads MGHRA; CDR2 reads YSYEKL. CDR3 in DNA: TGCGCCAGCAGCCAAGATCCAGGGGTAGGGGCCTCTAATGAAAAACTGTTTTTT. As protein: CASSQDPGVGASNEKLFF.

The chain is built from TRBV7-8 and TRBJ2-7; D is possibly TRBD2 (6 bases). V was shortened by 2 bases and J by 6 bases, with 17 bases between the two germline ends. The germline V gene encodes CDR1 SGHVS and CDR2 FQNEAQ. This CDR3 spans 15 amino acids. The DNA for the CDR3 is TGTGCCAGCAGCTTAACGGAGGGCCGGGGGAGCGAGCAGTACTTC. Translation gives CASSLTEGRGSEQYF.

This clone came up a few times. The chain is built from TRBV10-1 and TRBJ1-2; D is unclear. CDR3 length: 11 residues. The V gene's germline CDR1 is WNHNN and CDR2 SYGVQD (reference sequence). The CDR3 sequence is CVLRVNYGYTF. CDR3 DNA: TGCGTATTACGAGTTAACTATGGCTACACCTTC.

The chain is built from TRBV2 and TRBJ2-1; D may be TRBD2 (5 bases). The germline gives CDR1 SNHLY, CDR2 FYNNEI. This CDR3 has 14 residues. Trimming left V 1 base short and J 9 bases short, with 13 bases between. CDR3 in DNA: TGTGCCAGCAGTGAAGGACTATCCTTACCTGAGCAGTTCTTC. Protein product: CASSEGLSLPEQFF.

This chain joins TRBV30 and TRBJ1-1; 7 bases align to TRBD1. The ends lost 3 bases at V and 3 bases at J; junction bases unmatched: 7. CDR3 length equals 14 residues. Germline V lookup: CDR1 GTSNPN, CDR2 SVGIG (reference sequence). The CDR3 sequence is CAWRDRWGDTEAFF. In DNA form, the CDR3 reads TGTGCCTGGAGGGACAGGTGGGGTGACACTGAAGCTTTCTTT.

This clone was seen once. This chain links TRBV6-5 with TRBJ1-1, with D possibly being TRBD1 (6 bases). This CDR3 has 15 residues. V was pared by 5 bases and J by 3 bases, with 16 bases between. CDR1 is MNHEY, CDR2 SVGAGI, per germline. The DNA for the CDR3 is TGTGCCAGCAGTCACTACAGGGAGTCGGACACTGAAGCTTTCTTT. This translates into CASSHYRESDTEAFF.

The chain joins TRBV27 to TRBJ2-1; possibly TRBD2 for D (6 bases). This CDR3 has 15 amino acids. Trimming removed 9 bases at V and 4 bases at J, with 19 bases between. Germline V gives CDR1 MNHEY, CDR2 SMNVEV (reference sequence). The CDR3 DNA follows: TGTGCCAGTCAACTCTTTTGGGGGGTTTACAATGAGCAGTTCTTC. Its protein is CASQLFWGVYNEQFF.

The V gene is TRBV27, the J gene TRBJ2-1; a possible D gene is TRBD2 (5 bases). Germline V lookup: CDR1 MNHEY, CDR2 SMNVEV (reference sequence). This CDR3 contains 14 residues. V lost 6 bases and J lost 2, with 11 bases in between. The CDR3 sequence: CASSFPGTYNEQFF. The CDR3 nucleotides read TGTGCCAGCAGCTTTCCGGGGACCTACAATGAGCAGTTCTTC.

The rearrangement uses TRBV5-8 and TRBJ1-1, with D unresolved. Between the trimmed V and J ends, which lost 3 bases and 4 bases, there was a span of 13 bases. CDR3 length: 14 amino acids. From germline, CDR1 is SGHTS and CDR2 YDEGEE. DNA for the CDR3: TGTGCCAGCAGCTCCCGGGATATGGGCACTGAAGCTTTCTTT. It codes for CASSSRDMGTEAFF.